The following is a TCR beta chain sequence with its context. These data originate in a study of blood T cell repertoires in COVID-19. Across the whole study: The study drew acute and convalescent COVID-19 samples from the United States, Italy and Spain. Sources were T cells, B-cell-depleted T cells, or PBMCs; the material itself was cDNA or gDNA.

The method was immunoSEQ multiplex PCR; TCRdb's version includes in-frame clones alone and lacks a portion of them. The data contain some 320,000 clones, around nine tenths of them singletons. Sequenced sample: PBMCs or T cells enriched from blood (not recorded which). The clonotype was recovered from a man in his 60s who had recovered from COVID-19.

CDR3 region: CASSYVSSSGAGGEQYF. The CDR3 DNA reads TGTGCCAGCAGTTACGTATCGTCTAGCGGGGCCGGGGGAGAGCAGTACTTC. The chain combines TRBV6-2 or TRBV6-3 with TRBJ2-7; 9 positions match TRBD2. The germline V gene has CDR1 MNHEY and CDR2 SVGEGT. After removal of 2 bases from V and 7 bases from J, the junction contained 15 bases not matched to a gene. CDR3 length equals 17 residues.